Sequencing of this TCR beta chain was carried out in a study of blood T cell repertoires in COVID-19. The wider study: Spain, Italy and the United States supplied samples that represented acute and convalescent COVID-19.

The CDR3 is 15 amino acids. Germline-derived CDR1 and CDR2 are SGHNT and YENEEA. The trim removed 6 bases at V and 2 bases at J, leaving 7 bases unmatched. Data came from immunoSEQ multiplex PCR; TCRdb stores just in-frame clones and leaves some out. The sample lists just over 300,000 clones, 85% to 90% occurring once. This sequence was found in a woman between 18 and 29 years old with acute COVID-19. The chain combines TRBV11-3 with TRBJ2-3; 8 nucleotides align to TRBD2. The source material was PBMCs or T cells enriched from blood (not recorded which). The CDR3 region is CASSPLAGPTDTQYF. DNA for the CDR3: TGTGCCAGCAGTCCCTTAGCGGGACCCACAGATACGCAGTATTTT.